This entry features one T cell receptor beta chain sequence. This record belongs to a study of blood T cell repertoires in COVID-19. Study overall: Collection of acute and convalescent COVID-19 samples took place in the United States, Italy and Spain.

TCRdb's table, derived via immunoSEQ multiplex PCR, lists solely in-frame clones and lacks some. The sample records 150,000 to 200,000 clones, around nine tenths being singletons. With 0 bases removed from V and 3 bases from J, the gap between germline ends came to 12 bases. CDR3 length equals 15 residues. Germline CDR1 and CDR2: SGDLS and YYNGEE. The sequencing sample was made of peripheral blood. This chain connects TRBV9 to TRBJ1-1; D gene ambiguous. This clonotype originated in a man younger than 30 with active or convalescent COVID-19. CDR3 in amino acids: CASSVGGGKDTEAFF. In DNA form, the CDR3 reads TGTGCCAGCAGCGTAGGCGGAGGGAAGGACACTGAAGCTTTCTTT.